This paragraph reports one T cell receptor beta chain. Its antigen is currently unknown. One junction end disagrees with the germline gene, perhaps due to a read error. The record originates from a study of glioma-infiltrating T cells. Using RNA template, CDR3s of TCR alpha and beta were amplified with iRepertoire arm-PCR. For one-step reverse transcription and amplification, roughly 100-400 ng of tissue mRNA or PBMC total RNA was used. In TCRdb, the multiplex PCR reads were re-called with MiXCR into one record per CDR3 protein. This repertoire shows roughly 200,000 distinct CDR3 sequences, around 40% found once; its top ten account for roughly 5.5%. Overall study findings and caveats: Very few CDR3 sequences were shared between tissue and blood. Tissue-blood divergence was below expectation in non-neoplastic patients, above in gliomas.

This CDR3 spans 14 amino acids. The TCR originated in a human donor with low-grade glioma or glioblastoma, undergoing nonglioma brain surgery, or in good health (not recorded which). The gene calls are TRBV12-3 or TRBV12-4 and TRBJ2-5, with D uncertain. Sequencing was performed on glioma tissue, nonneoplastic brain tissue, or PBMCs (not recorded which). The CDR3 reads CVSSLYRVQETQYF. DNA for the CDR3: TGTGTCAGCAGTTTATATCGCGTGCAAGAGACCCAGTACTTC.